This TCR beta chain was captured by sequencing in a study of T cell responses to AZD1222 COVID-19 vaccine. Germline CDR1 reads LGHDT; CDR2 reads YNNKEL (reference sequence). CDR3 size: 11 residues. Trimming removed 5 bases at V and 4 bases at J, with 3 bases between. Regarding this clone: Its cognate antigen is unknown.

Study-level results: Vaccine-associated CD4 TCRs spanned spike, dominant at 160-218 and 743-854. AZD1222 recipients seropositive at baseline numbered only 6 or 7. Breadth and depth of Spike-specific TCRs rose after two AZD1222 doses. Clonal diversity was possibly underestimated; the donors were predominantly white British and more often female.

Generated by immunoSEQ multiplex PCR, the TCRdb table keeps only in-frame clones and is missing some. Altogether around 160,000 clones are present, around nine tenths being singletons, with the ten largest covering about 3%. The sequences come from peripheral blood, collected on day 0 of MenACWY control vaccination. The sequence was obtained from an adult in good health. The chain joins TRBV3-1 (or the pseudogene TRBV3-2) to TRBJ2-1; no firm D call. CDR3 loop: CASSSYNEQFF. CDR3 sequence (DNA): TGTGCCAGCAGCTCTTACAATGAGCAGTTCTTC.